This T cell receptor (beta chain) was documented in a study of blood T cell repertoires in COVID-19. Original handling: Researchers report that nucleated cell counts were estimated from reference gene primer amplification. Only in-frame clones appear in the TCRdb table, and some are missing; sequencing was by immunoSEQ multiplex PCR. V and J calls and clone size are copied from that table; D and trimming were computed from the DNA. The sample carries roughly 190,000 clones, roughly 86% recorded once. The CDR3 spans 15 residues. In germline, CDR1 is SGHRS, CDR2 YFSETQ. Trimming took 0 bases from V and 4 from J, leaving 11 bases between them.

The clonotype comes from a man between 65 and 85 years old with acute or convalescent COVID-19. The sample taken for sequencing was peripheral blood. V and J are TRBV5-1 and TRBJ1-3, with D perhaps TRBD1 (6 bases). The CDR3, as DNA: TGCGCCAGCAGCTTGGCAGGGGCCGGGGGAAACACCATATATTTT. This encodes CASSLAGAGGNTIYF.